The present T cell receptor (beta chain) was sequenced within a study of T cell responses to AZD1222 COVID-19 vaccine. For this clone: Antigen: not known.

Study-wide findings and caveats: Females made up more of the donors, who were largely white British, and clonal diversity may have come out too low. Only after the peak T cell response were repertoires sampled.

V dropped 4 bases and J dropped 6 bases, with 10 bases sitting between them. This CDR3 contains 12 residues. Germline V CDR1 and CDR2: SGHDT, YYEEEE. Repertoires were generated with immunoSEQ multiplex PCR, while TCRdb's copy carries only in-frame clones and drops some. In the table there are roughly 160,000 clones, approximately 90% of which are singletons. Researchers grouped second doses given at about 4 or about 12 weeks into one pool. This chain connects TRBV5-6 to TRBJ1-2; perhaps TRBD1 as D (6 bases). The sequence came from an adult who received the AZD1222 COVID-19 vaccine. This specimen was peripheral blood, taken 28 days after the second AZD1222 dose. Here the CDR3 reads CASSPDRHGYTF. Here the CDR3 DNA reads TGTGCCAGCAGCCCGGACAGACATGGCTACACCTTC.